This entry lists 27 T cell receptor beta chains sequenced from one sample in a study of shared clonotypes between healthy human individuals. Clones were read by immunoSEQ multiplex PCR, and TCRdb kept only the in-frame ones, dropping some. The sample includes some 1 million clones, around four fifths of them seen just once. Input material: memory CD4+ T cells sorted from blood. Subset here: CD45RA-negative fraction. Source of these receptors: a man younger than 35 in good health.

This clone was seen a few times. The V and J genes are TRBV14 and TRBJ2-7; maybe TRBD1 (5 bases). Per germline, CDR1 SGHDN and CDR2 FVKESK. The V gene lost 0 bases and the J gene lost 11 bases, with 11 bases spanning the gap. This CDR3 has 12 amino acids. DNA of the CDR3: TGTGCCAGCAGCCAAGATATCGGCAGGGAGTACTTC. It codes for CASSQDIGREYF.

The V call is TRBV5-6, the J call TRBJ1-6, with a possible D match to TRBD1 (6 bases). The CDR3 length is 14 residues. V was trimmed by 4 bases and J by 4 bases, leaving 9 bases between them. Looked up from germline, CDR1 is SGHDT and CDR2 is YYEEEE. The CDR3: CASSADSYNSPLHF. CDR3 bases: TGTGCCAGCAGCGCGGACAGTTATAATTCACCCCTCCACTTT.

The chain employs TRBV5-1 and TRBJ2-7, with TRBD2 matching 14 bases. Germline V gene sequence: CDR1 SGHRS, CDR2 YFSETQ. Trimming removed 4 bases from V and 3 bases from J; junction bases left unmatched: 12. The CDR3 runs to 18 residues. The CDR3: CASSPSTSGRGNVYEQYF. The CDR3 region has the DNA TGCGCCAGCAGCCCGTCGACTAGCGGGAGGGGAAATGTCTACGAGCAGTACTTC.

The chain joins TRBV11-2 to TRBJ2-7; D is uncertain. V dropped 2 bases and J dropped 13 bases, with 15 bases sitting between them. Germline CDR1 and CDR2: SGHAT and FQNNGV. This CDR3 contains 12 residues. CDR3 coding DNA: TGTGCCAGCAGCTTACCGGGTAGGGCCTATTACTTC. This sequence encodes CASSLPGRAYYF.

The chain is built from TRBV5-6 and TRBJ1-3, with a possible D match to TRBD1 (5 bases). Between the trimmed V and J ends, which lost 3 bases and 0 bases, there was a span of 10 bases. The CDR3 loop spans 15 amino acids. Germline V CDR1 and CDR2: SGHDT, YYEEEE. The CDR3 is CASSWGTYSGNTIYF. CDR3 nucleotide sequence: TGTGCCAGCAGCTGGGGGACTTACTCTGGAAACACCATATATTTT.

This clone was detected only a few times. The V call is TRBV2, the J call TRBJ2-1, with D perhaps matching TRBD2 (7 bases). Trimming took off 7 bases at V and 0 bases at J, with 10 bases between the two ends. The CDR3 is made up of 14 amino acids. The V gene's germline CDR1 is SNHLY and CDR2 FYNNEI. DNA of the CDR3: TGTGCCAGCAAAGGGGGGGCCTCCTACAATGAGCAGTTCTTC. It yields the protein CASKGGASYNEQFF.

This clone was recorded only once. In DNA form, the CDR3 reads TGTGCCAGCAGCCCTGGAGACTACCCATACGAGCAGTACTTC. As protein: CASSPGDYPYEQYF. The V call is TRBV7-6, the J call TRBJ2-7; possible D gene TRBD2, 5 bases. V was pared by 5 bases and J by 4 bases, with 15 bases between. CDR3 size: 14 residues. Looked up from germline, CDR1 is SGHVS and CDR2 is FNYEAQ. Supplemented by reference TRBV7-6 and TRBJ2-7, the full variable domain reads GAGVSQSPRYKVTKRGQDVALRCDPISGHVSLYWYRQALGQGPEFLTYFNYEAQQDKSGLPNDRFSAERPEGSISTLTIQRTEQRDSAMYRCASSPGDYPYEQYFGPGTRLTVT.

With regard to this clone: Different DNA sequences within this sample yield the same CDR3. The rearrangement links TRBV30 to TRBJ1-5, with TRBD1 identical over 7 bases. The CDR3 extends over 13 amino acids. V trimming: 2 bases; J trimming: 4 bases; junction bases outside the gene matches: 2. CDR1 is GTSNPN, CDR2 SVGIG, per germline (reference sequence). This CDR3 reads CAWSPQGNQPQHF. The CDR3 DNA follows: TGTGCCTGGAGTCCACAGGGGAATCAGCCCCAGCATTTT.

The chain carries TRBV28 and TRBJ2-7; D gene unclear. This CDR3 is built from 10 residues. CDR1 and CDR2 from the germline V gene are MDHEN and SYDVKM. V was cut by 5 bases and J by 13 bases, with 12 bases left in between. The DNA of the CDR3 is TGTGCCAGCAGTGGGCCCCTCCTTTACTTC. As protein: CASSGPLLYF. The whole variable domain, remainder taken from reference TRBV28 and TRBJ2-7, is DVKVTQSSRYLVKRTGEKVFLECVQDMDHENMFWYRQDPGLGLRLIYFSYDVKMKEKGDIPEGYSVSREKKERFSLILESASTNQTSMYLCASSGPLLYFGPGTRLTVT.

This chain joins TRBV11-2 and TRBJ2-5, with D perhaps TRBD2 (6 bases). CDR3 length equals 13 residues. V lost 4 bases and J lost 5, with 11 bases in between. Looked up from germline, CDR1 is SGHAT and CDR2 is FQNNGV. The CDR3 reads CASSYGLIETQYF. The CDR3 nucleotides are TGTGCCAGCAGCTATGGACTAATTGAGACCCAGTACTTC.

This clone has a handful of counts. The genes are TRBV30 and TRBJ1-5; D is unclear. Per the germline V gene, CDR1 is GTSNPN and CDR2 is SVGIG (reference sequence). The length of the CDR3 is 14 residues. Between the trimmed V and J ends, which lost 0 bases and 2 bases, there was a span of 8 bases. CDR3 in DNA: TGTGCCTGGAGTGTACTACTTCGCAATCAGCCCCAGCATTTT. This encodes CAWSVLLRNQPQHF.

The rearrangement uses TRBV6-1 and TRBJ2-5, with TRBD2 identical over 9 bases. The CDR3 sequence is 15 residues long. Looked up from germline, CDR1 is MNHNS and CDR2 is SASEGT. The trim removed 3 bases at V and 5 bases at J, leaving 7 bases unmatched. The CDR3 loop is CASSERGRAGETQYF. In DNA, the CDR3 is TGTGCCAGCAGTGAGCGCGGGAGGGCCGGTGAGACCCAGTACTTC.

As to this clone: A read error is possible here, since a much larger clone lies one base away. The identical CDR3 is also encoded by other nucleotide sequences in the sample. The chain is built from TRBV6-5 and TRBJ2-7; D could derive from TRBD1 or TRBD2 (5 bases each). V lost 5 bases, J lost 4 bases, and 6 bases lay in between. Germline CDR1 is MNHEY and CDR2 is SVGAGI. This CDR3 has 11 amino acids. CDR3 in amino acids: CASSGGYEQYF. In DNA form, the CDR3 reads TGTGCCAGCAGTGGGGGTTACGAGCAGTACTTC.

V is TRBV28 and J is TRBJ1-1; 7 bases agree with TRBD1. V lost 3 bases, J lost 3 bases, and 10 bases stayed unmatched. The CDR3 totals 16 residues. Looked up from germline, CDR1 is MDHEN and CDR2 is SYDVKM. CDR3 DNA: TGTGCCAGCAGTTTCGAGGGCGCTCAGGGGGACACTGAAGCTTTCTTT. Protein sequence: CASSFEGAQGDTEAFF.

This clone showed up just once. This chain uses TRBV4-1 with TRBJ1-6, with TRBD1 as a possible D gene (5 bases). The CDR3 is made up of 13 amino acids. V was trimmed by 1 base and J by 13 bases, leaving 11 bases between them. CDR1 MGHRA and CDR2 YSYEKL come from the germline V gene. The CDR3 bases are TGCGCCAGCAGCCAAGTGGGGCTTACGCCCCTCCACTTT. Amino acids: CASSQVGLTPLHF.

V is TRBV30 and J is TRBJ1-4; D gene unclear. The CDR3 sequence is 12 residues long. Trimming removed 4 bases from V and 5 bases from J, with 8 bases in between. The germline gives CDR1 GTSNPN, CDR2 SVGIG (reference sequence). CDR3 nucleotides: TGTGCCTGGAAGGCGGGGAATGAAAAACTGTTTTTT. Encoded protein: CAWKAGNEKLFF.

The chain combines TRBV28 with TRBJ2-3; perhaps TRBD1 as D (6 bases). CDR3 length equals 13 residues. Between the trimmed V and J ends, which lost 4 bases and 1 base, there was a span of 6 bases. Germline V gene sequence: CDR1 MDHEN, CDR2 SYDVKM. CDR3 amino acids: CASSWTGTDTQYF. CDR3 in DNA: TGTGCCAGCAGTTGGACAGGCACAGATACGCAGTATTTT.

The V gene is TRBV27, the J gene TRBJ2-1; the match to TRBD2 covers 12 bases. Germline lookup yields CDR1 MNHEY and CDR2 SMNVEV (reference sequence). The CDR3 runs to 16 residues. Unmatched junction bases numbered 2, after V lost 2 bases and J lost 3 bases. CDR3 protein: CASSLGGLAGYNEQFF. CDR3 DNA sequence: TGTGCCAGCAGTTTAGGGGGACTAGCGGGCTACAATGAGCAGTTCTTC.

This chain uses TRBV18 with TRBJ1-1; 9 bases are shared with TRBD1. Germline V gene sequence: CDR1 KGHSH, CDR2 LQKENI. J was trimmed by 4 bases and V by 3 bases; bases with no gene match: 6. CDR3 length: 15 residues. The CDR3 reads CASSPTGGWGTEAFF. The CDR3 DNA follows: TGTGCCAGCTCACCCACAGGGGGCTGGGGCACTGAAGCTTTCTTT.

V usage is TRBV2 and J usage is TRBJ2-1; D is unresolved. Between the trimmed V and J ends, which lost 5 bases and 0 bases, there was a span of 8 bases. The length of the CDR3 is 14 residues. Germline V gives CDR1 SNHLY, CDR2 FYNNEI. The CDR3 nucleotides read TGTGCCAGCAGTTCGGGCGGCTCCTACAATGAGCAGTTCTTC. Translated: CASSSGGSYNEQFF.

CDR3 bases: TGTGCCAGCAAAAAACGGACGGGGAACACTGAAGCTTTCTTT. Protein: CASKKRTGNTEAFF. This chain links TRBV6-5 with TRBJ1-1; no definite D call. The CDR3 covers 14 residues. The V gene lost 7 bases and the J gene lost 1 base, with 13 bases spanning the gap. Per germline, CDR1 MNHEY and CDR2 SVGAGI.

The V and J genes are TRBV7-6 and TRBJ2-7; TRBD1 matches at 12 bases. The CDR3 extends over 16 amino acids. CDR1 and CDR2 (germline): SGHVS, FNYEAQ. The V and J ends lost 3 bases and 4 bases, in that order; junction bases with no gene match: 7. The CDR3 spells CASSLDSGQGAYEQYF. CDR3 sequence (DNA): TGTGCCAGCAGCTTGGACTCGGGACAGGGGGCGTACGAGCAGTACTTC. Full variable domain (rest looked up from reference TRBV7-6 and TRBJ2-7): GAGVSQSPRYKVTKRGQDVALRCDPISGHVSLYWYRQALGQGPEFLTYFNYEAQQDKSGLPNDRFSAERPEGSISTLTIQRTEQRDSAMYRCASSLDSGQGAYEQYFGPGTRLTVT.

The rearrangement links TRBV4-1 to TRBJ1-1; D remains unclear. Trimming removed 1 base at V and 3 bases at J, with 15 bases between. Germline values: CDR1 MGHRA, CDR2 YSYEKL. The CDR3 has 16 amino acids. The CDR3 DNA reads TGCGCCAGCAGCCAAGGACCGGGGAGGTTTGACACTGAAGCTTTCTTT. Amino acid sequence: CASSQGPGRFDTEAFF.

The chain employs TRBV18 and TRBJ2-7; D is undetermined. CDR1 is KGHSH and CDR2 is LQKENI in the germline V gene. Trimming removed 0 bases at V and 5 bases at J, with 5 bases between. The length of the CDR3 is 12 residues. The CDR3 region has the DNA TGTGCCAGCTCACCACCGTTCGACGAGCAGTACTTC. Its translation is CASSPPFDEQYF.

In DNA, the CDR3 is TGTGCCAGCAGCGGAGACAGGGTCTCCAATCAGCCCCAGCATTTT. This gives the protein CASSGDRVSNQPQHF. The V and J genes are TRBV2 and TRBJ1-5; TRBD1 agrees at 7 bases. The CDR3 is 15 residues long. Germline CDR1 is SNHLY and CDR2 is FYNNEI. The ends lost 6 bases at V and 3 bases at J; junction bases unmatched: 8.

This clone was seen ten or more times. The CDR3 nucleotides read TGTGCCAGCAGCCCGCAGAACCGAGAGACCCAGTACTTC. Its protein is CASSPQNRETQYF. V usage is TRBV9 and J usage is TRBJ2-5; D remains unclear. Germline V gene lookup returns CDR1 SGDLS and CDR2 YYNGEE. The CDR3 is made up of 13 amino acids. V was cut by 4 bases and J by 4 bases, with 11 bases left in between.

The rearrangement uses TRBV19 and TRBJ2-7; D remains unclear. V was clipped by 8 bases and J by 3 bases, with 11 bases between them. CDR3 size: 12 residues. Germline CDR1 and CDR2: LNHDA and SQIVND (reference sequence). The CDR3 here is CASPPGGYEQYF. In DNA, the CDR3 is TGTGCCAGTCCCCCGGGCGGCTACGAGCAGTACTTC.